The sequence of this TCR beta chain was determined in a study of shared clonotypes between healthy human individuals. Study summary: Three CD4 naive, three CD4 memory, two CD8 naive and one CD8 memory plate were used per donor.

With 5 bases removed from V and 2 bases from J, the gap between germline ends came to 22 bases. The CDR3 consists of 18 residues. Per germline, CDR1 MDHEN and CDR2 SYDVKM. Study observations and caveats: Owing to a small donor count, the genetic and exposure-history diversity represented was limited.

Produced via immunoSEQ multiplex PCR; TCRdb's table is partial and in-frame only. The table has approximately 1.1 million clones, around 82% seen once. As concerns this clone: Its target is not known.

The V gene is TRBV28, the J gene TRBJ2-1, with a possible D match to TRBD2 (5 bases). Sequenced input: memory CD4+ T cells from PBMCs. Subset meaning: CD45RA-negative fraction. The sequence was collected from a man younger than 35 in good health. Some clones in this sample may be carry-over from other donors' samples. CDR3 sequence reads: CASSPLRSRAATYNEQFF. The CDR3 DNA follows: TGTGCCAGCAGTCCCCTACGATCGAGGGCCGCGACCTACAATGAGCAGTTCTTC.